This TCR beta chain was identified in a study of cytomegalovirus exposure and HLA in healthy donors. Overall study results and limits: A later analysis, which compared TCR beta chains of equal frequency, found the HLA-associated ones more clonally expanded.

Regarding this clone: Its antigen is still unknown.

With 60 Vbeta and 13 Jbeta primers, the PCR was carried out. The method was immunoSEQ multiplex PCR; TCRdb's version includes in-frame clones alone and lacks a portion of them. Seen in this sample are around 210,000 clones; the ten most common clones hold about 1.1%. The length of the CDR3 is 11 residues. V was clipped by 1 base and J by 10 bases, with 8 bases between them. Germline V gene data show CDR1 as DFQATT and CDR2 as SNEGSKA (reference sequence). This receptor was obtained from a girl aged 2 to 10 in good health and CMV-seropositive. The V and J genes are TRBV20-1 and TRBJ2-1, with D possibly matching TRBD1 (5 bases). Material: PBMCs. CDR3 region: CSARVGAEQFF. The CDR3 bases are TGCAGTGCTAGAGTAGGGGCGGAGCAGTTCTTC.